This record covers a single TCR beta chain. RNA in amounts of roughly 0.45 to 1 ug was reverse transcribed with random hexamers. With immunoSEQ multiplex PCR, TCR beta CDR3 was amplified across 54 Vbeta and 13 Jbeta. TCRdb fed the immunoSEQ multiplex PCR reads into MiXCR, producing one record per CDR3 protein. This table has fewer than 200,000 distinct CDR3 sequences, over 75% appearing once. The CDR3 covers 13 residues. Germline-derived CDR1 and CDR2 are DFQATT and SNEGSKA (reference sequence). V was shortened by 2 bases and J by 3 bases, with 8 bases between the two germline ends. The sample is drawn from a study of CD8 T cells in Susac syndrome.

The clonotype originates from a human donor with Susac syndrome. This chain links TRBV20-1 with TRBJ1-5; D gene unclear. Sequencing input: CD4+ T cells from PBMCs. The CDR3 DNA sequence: TGCAGTGCTAGAATCCGACCCAATCAGCCCCAGCATTTT. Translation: CSARIRPNQPQHF.